The TCR beta chain described here comes from a study of shared clonotypes between healthy human individuals. Study information: CD4 naive and CD4 memory each took three plates per donor, while CD8 naive took two and CD8 memory one. Overall study findings and caveats: Represented diversity (both genetic and exposure-history) was limited by the small number of donors. Relative to clonotypes present in all four donors, those not shared had lower generation probabilities.

Details on this clone: Its antigen is currently unknown.

Genomic DNA of each subset was evenly split across several immunoSEQ plates. Here immunoSEQ multiplex PCR was the method, and the copy in TCRdb shows in-frame clones only, minus some. This table has 800,000 or so clones, about 97% appearing once. Terminally differentiated effector memory CD45RA+ cells were excluded by CCR7 positive selection of CD45RO-negative cells. The CDR3 consists of 11 residues. From germline, CDR1 is MNHNS and CDR2 SASEGT. Trimming shortened V by 10 bases and J by 2 bases, and 8 bases separated the two germline ends. The receptor comes from a man aged 25 to 40 in good health. This chain connects TRBV6-1 to TRBJ1-2; D call uncertain. Source material: naive CD8+ T cells sorted from blood. The CDR3 bases are TGTGCCATTACGGGGAACTATGGCTACACCTTC. Translation gives CAITGNYGYTF.